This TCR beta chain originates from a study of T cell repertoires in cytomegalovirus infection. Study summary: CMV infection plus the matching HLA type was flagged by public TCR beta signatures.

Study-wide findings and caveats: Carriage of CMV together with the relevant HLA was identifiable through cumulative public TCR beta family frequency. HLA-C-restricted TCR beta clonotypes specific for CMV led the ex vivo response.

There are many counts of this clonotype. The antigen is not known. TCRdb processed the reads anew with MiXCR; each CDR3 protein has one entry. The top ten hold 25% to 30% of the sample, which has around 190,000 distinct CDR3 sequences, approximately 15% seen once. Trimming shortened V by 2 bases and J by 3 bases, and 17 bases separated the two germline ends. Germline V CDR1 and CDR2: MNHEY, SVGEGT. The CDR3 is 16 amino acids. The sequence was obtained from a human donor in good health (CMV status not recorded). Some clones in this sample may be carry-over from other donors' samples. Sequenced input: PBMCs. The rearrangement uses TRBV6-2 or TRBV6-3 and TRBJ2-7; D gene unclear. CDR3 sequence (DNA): TGTGCCAGCAGTTACCCCCCAGGACCCGTCAGCTACGAGCAGTACTTC. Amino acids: CASSYPPGPVSYEQYF.